The 15 T cell receptor beta chains listed next were all sequenced from one sample in a study of human T cells and chemical hapten exposure (dated by TCRdb to the early 2020s). The time point tag for this specimen amounts to: healthy volunteer bleed at 2 weeks. Total RNA was extracted from unfractionated whole blood that had been collected in Tempus Blood RNA tubes. The library was built by means of RACE. These reads were obtained on a NextSeq 500. The public reads were reprocessed in TCRdb via fastp at Q25 and MiXCR, keeping in-frame beta chains. Under each unique CDR3 protein, matching rows form one entry showing the most common genes and DNA. The sample table lists tens of thousands of distinct CDR3 sequences, about 8.8% of them with a count of one. Of the sample, about 3% falls within the top ten clones. The sequenced sample consisted of whole blood. These receptors all stem from a female donor in good health. Some clones in this sample may be carry-over from other donors' samples.

This clonotype was recorded a few times. This rearrangement joins TRBV20-1 to TRBJ2-5, with 7 nucleotides matching TRBD1. V dropped 4 bases and J dropped 1; count of bases not matched to a gene: 6. The CDR3 runs 14 residues. Germline V gives CDR1 DFQATT, CDR2 SNEGSKA (reference sequence). The CDR3 here is CSAMGQYPQETQYF. In nucleotides, the CDR3 is TGCAGTGCTATGGGACAGTACCCCCAAGAGACCCAGTACTTC.

This clonotype was seen only a few times. J is TRBJ2-3 and V is TRBV4-1; D gene uncertain. V was cut by 0 bases and J by 1 base, with 11 bases left in between. Germline V CDR1 and CDR2: MGHRA, YSYEKL. This CDR3 is 16 amino acids long. CDR3 amino acids: CASSQDRVLGTDTQYF. The CDR3 DNA sequence: TGCGCCAGCAGCCAAGACCGGGTCCTTGGCACAGATACGCAGTATTTT.

In its sample, this clonotype was seen many times. The J gene is TRBJ1-6, the V gene TRBV7-9, with TRBD1 identical over 7 bases. V dropped 0 bases and J dropped 10; count of bases not matched to a gene: 12. The CDR3 runs 17 residues. Germline assignment: CDR1 SEHNR and CDR2 FQNEAQ (reference sequence). CDR3 sequence reads: CASSLARPGQVRSPLHF. The CDR3, as DNA: TGTGCCAGCAGCTTAGCTCGGCCAGGACAGGTTCGATCACCCCTCCACTTT.

The chain has TRBV5-1 and TRBJ1-1; D possibly corresponds to TRBD1 (6 bases). Trimming took off 3 bases at V and 0 bases at J, with 12 bases between the two ends. Germline lookup yields CDR1 SGHRS and CDR2 YFSETQ. This CDR3 contains 15 residues. The DNA for the CDR3 is TGCGCCAGCAGCTCGGGGGCGGGGTTGAACACTGAAGCTTTCTTT. Encoded protein: CASSSGAGLNTEAFF.

This clonotype was observed a handful of times. This sequence joins TRBV12-5 and TRBJ2-1, with 11 bases lining up with TRBD2. Germline V gives CDR1 LGHNT, CDR2 FRNRAP. Unmatched junction bases numbered 12, after V lost 5 bases and J lost 9 bases. CDR3 length equals 16 residues. CDR3: CASGTGTSGPGGEQFF. CDR3 DNA: TGTGCTAGTGGTACCGGGACTAGCGGACCGGGGGGTGAGCAGTTCTTC.

The chain employs TRBV6-4 and TRBJ2-2, with 8 bases lining up with TRBD1. Trimming took 0 bases from V and 7 from J; bases not matched to a gene: 1. There are 14 residues in the CDR3. Germline V gives CDR1 MRHNA, CDR2 SNTAGT. The CDR3 nucleotides read TGTGCCAGCAGTGACTCACAGGGGGTCGGGGAGCTGTTTTTT. Its protein product is CASSDSQGVGELFF.

This clonotype appeared many times. V gene TRBV5-6 combines with J gene TRBJ2-7; 7 bases line up with TRBD1. The CDR3 has 15 residues. Germline loops: CDR1 SGHDT, CDR2 YYEEEE. V was clipped by 4 bases and J by 6 bases; unmatched bases: 13. The DNA of the CDR3 is TGTGCCAGCAGCCCATGGAGACAGGGAAGGGGCGAGCAGTACTTC. This codes for CASSPWRQGRGEQYF.

This clonotype has at least ten counts. J is TRBJ2-5 and V is TRBV29-1; 9 bases are a match to TRBD1. This CDR3 is built from 14 residues. CDR1 and CDR2 from the germline V gene are SQVTM and ANQGSEA. V gave up 5 bases and J gave up 5 bases; unmatched junction bases: 9. This CDR3 is CSVTRQGVLETQYF. CDR3 nucleotide sequence: TGCAGCGTTACCCGACAGGGGGTCTTGGAGACCCAGTACTTC.

This clonotype was counted a few times. The chain carries TRBV4-1 and TRBJ2-7, with D maybe TRBD1 (6 bases). The CDR3 is 13 residues long. In germline, CDR1 is MGHRA, CDR2 YSYEKL. The germline V and J ends were trimmed by 2 bases and 3 bases, with 8 bases remaining between them. CDR3 loop: CASSQQQGYEQYF. The DNA of the CDR3 is TGCGCCAGCAGCCAACAACAGGGCTACGAGCAGTACTTC.

The chain carries TRBV5-4 and TRBJ2-7; D might be TRBD1 (6 bases). The CDR3 has 14 amino acids. Germline V gene sequence: CDR1 SGHNT, CDR2 YYREEE (reference sequence). The ends were cut back, 4 bases at V and 4 bases at J, with 15 bases in the middle. CDR3 sequence (DNA): TGTGCCAGCAGCCCAGGTCAAGGGGGTTACGAGCAGTACTTC. Encoded protein: CASSPGQGGYEQYF.

At least ten counts were recorded for this clonotype. CDR3 amino acids: CASSFEGLNTEAFF. Written as DNA, the CDR3 is TGTGCCAGCAGTTTCGAGGGATTGAACACTGAAGCTTTCTTT. The V call is TRBV28, the J call TRBJ1-1; D is unclear. This CDR3 contains 14 residues. In germline, CDR1 is MDHEN, CDR2 SYDVKM. The V gene lost 3 bases and the J gene lost 0 bases, with 8 bases spanning the gap.

This clonotype was observed many times. The chain links TRBV29-1 to TRBJ2-3; 13 bases are shared with TRBD2. In germline, CDR1 is SQVTM, CDR2 ANQGSEA. This CDR3 spans 14 amino acids. Losses at the gene ends were 4 bases for V and 4 bases for J; bases not matched to a gene: 2. The CDR3 DNA is TGCAGCGTTGGGACTAGCGGGAGCTCAGATACGCAGTATTTT. Its protein product is CSVGTSGSSDTQYF.

This clonotype was detected only a few times. CDR3 in amino acids: CASSIGPLNYGYTF. Here the CDR3 DNA reads TGTGCCAGTAGTATAGGCCCCTTAAACTATGGCTACACCTTC. J is TRBJ1-2 and V is TRBV19; D not certain. The CDR3 sequence is 14 residues long. The germline V and J ends were trimmed by 1 base and 2 bases, with 8 bases remaining between them. Germline V gene lookup returns CDR1 LNHDA and CDR2 SQIVND (reference sequence). Full variable domain (missing parts from reference TRBV19 and TRBJ1-2): DGGITQSPKYLFRKEGQNVTLSCEQNLNHDAMYWYRQDPGQGLRLIYYSQIVNDFQKGDIAEGYSVSREKKESFPLTVTSAQKNPTAFYLCASSIGPLNYGYTFGSGTRLTVV.

The chain joins TRBV29-1 to TRBJ2-1, with a tentative D call TRBD1 (5 bases). In germline, CDR1 is SQVTM, CDR2 ANQGSEA. The CDR3 totals 13 residues. The V gene lost 3 bases and the J gene lost 2 bases, with 8 bases spanning the gap. The CDR3 is CSVDDSAYNEQFF. The CDR3 region has the DNA TGCAGCGTTGATGACAGTGCCTACAATGAGCAGTTCTTC.

As concerns this clonotype: Possible read error: a much larger clone is one base away. This chain uses TRBV6-2 or TRBV6-3 with TRBJ1-5; no clear D. CDR1 and CDR2 (germline): MNHEY, SVGEGT. The ends were cut back, 10 bases at V and 5 bases at J, with 15 bases in the middle. The CDR3 is made up of 13 amino acids. CDR3 sequence: CATCIGSYQPQHF. DNA for the CDR3: TGTGCCACCTGTATTGGGAGCTATCAGCCCCAGCATTTT.